The 20 T cell receptor beta chains below come from one sample, sequenced in a study of T cell responses to AZD1222 COVID-19 vaccine. Sequencing was performed with immunoSEQ multiplex PCR; in TCRdb, only in-frame clones are kept and a portion is missing. The sample holds under 110,000 clones, more than 75% seen once. The sample here was peripheral blood, taken on day 0 of AZD1222 vaccination. These receptors were collected from an adult in good health.

The chain combines TRBV5-1 with TRBJ2-2; D perhaps matches TRBD2 (6 bases). V gave up 0 bases and J gave up 5 bases, with 11 bases separating them. The CDR3 totals 15 residues. The germline V gene has CDR1 SGHRS and CDR2 YFSETQ. The CDR3, as DNA: TGCGCCAGCAGCTTGGACGGGAGTATGACCGGGGAGCTGTTTTTT. Its protein product is CASSLDGSMTGELFF. The variable domain in full, with the rest retrieved from reference TRBV5-1 and TRBJ2-2, is KAGVTQTPRYLIKTRGQQVTLSCSPISGHRSVSWYQQTPGQGLQFLFEYFSETQRNKGNFPGRFSGRQFSNSRSEMNVSTLELGDSALYLCASSLDGSMTGELFFGEGSRLTVL.

The chain recombines TRBV10-3 with TRBJ2-3; 8 bases are a match to TRBD1. Losses at the gene ends were 11 bases for V and 5 bases for J; bases not matched to a gene: 9. Per the germline V gene, CDR1 is ENHRY and CDR2 is SYGVKD. This CDR3 is 13 amino acids long. CDR3 in DNA: TGTGCCGGACAGGGAGGAGGAGGAGATACGCAGTATTTT. It specifies CAGQGGGGDTQYF.

The chain carries TRBV30 and TRBJ1-5; possible D gene TRBD1, 5 bases. Trimming took off 5 bases at V and 4 bases at J, with 9 bases between the two ends. Germline V CDR1 and CDR2: GTSNPN, SVGIG (reference sequence). The CDR3 totals 12 residues. CDR3 bases: TGTGCCTGGCAGAGGGGTAATCAGCCCCAGCATTTT. This sequence encodes CAWQRGNQPQHF.

V gene TRBV18 combines with J gene TRBJ1-5, with D hard to call. V was pared by 1 base and J by 5 bases, with 6 bases between. Looked up from germline, CDR1 is KGHSH and CDR2 is LQKENI. The CDR3 is made up of 13 amino acids. DNA for the CDR3: TGTGCCAGCTCACCACGGAGTGATCAGCCCCAGCATTTT. This encodes CASSPRSDQPQHF.

This clone was seen a few times. The V call is TRBV2, the J call TRBJ2-1; a weak D match, TRBD2 (6 bases). The CDR3 is 18 residues long. Germline CDR1 is SNHLY and CDR2 is FYNNEI. The V gene lost 1 base and the J gene lost 7 bases, with 23 bases spanning the gap. DNA of the CDR3: TGTGCCAGCAGTGAAGAAAGGGTACACGGGGGACCGTCGAATGAGCAGTTCTTC. Translated: CASSEERVHGGPSNEQFF.

The genes are TRBV4-1 and TRBJ1-2; no definite D call. Trimming took 1 base from V and 2 from J, leaving 8 bases between them. Looked up from germline, CDR1 is MGHRA and CDR2 is YSYEKL. CDR3 size: 14 residues. DNA of the CDR3: TGCGCCAGCAGCCAAGGGGGTATGAACTATGGCTACACCTTC. It is translated as CASSQGGMNYGYTF.

The chain links TRBV11-3 to TRBJ2-1; possibly TRBD1 or TRBD2 for D (6 bases each). Germline CDR1 is SGHNT and CDR2 is YENEEA. V was shortened by 0 bases and J by 7 bases, with 13 bases between the two germline ends. The CDR3 runs to 15 residues. The CDR3 spells CASSLDGGSANEQFF. The DNA for the CDR3 is TGTGCCAGCAGCTTAGACGGGGGCTCGGCGAATGAGCAGTTCTTC.

The chain uses TRBV19 and TRBJ2-2; the D call may be TRBD1 or TRBD2 (6 bases each). From germline, CDR1 is LNHDA and CDR2 SQIVND (reference sequence). The CDR3 consists of 15 residues. Trimming stripped 2 bases from V and 6 bases from J, with 13 bases between. In nucleotides, the CDR3 is TGTGCCAGTAGTATAAGGGCCGGGGGCGCCGGGGAGCTGTTTTTT. As protein: CASSIRAGGAGELFF. The full variable domain, with the rest looked up from reference TRBV19 and TRBJ2-2, is DGGITQSPKYLFRKEGQNVTLSCEQNLNHDAMYWYRQDPGQGLRLIYYSQIVNDFQKGDIAEGYSVSREKKESFPLTVTSAQKNPTAFYLCASSIRAGGAGELFFGEGSRLTVL.

This chain links TRBV4-1 with TRBJ2-7; tentatively, D is TRBD2 (6 bases). The CDR3 is 16 residues long. CDR1 and CDR2 (germline): MGHRA, YSYEKL. The germline V and J ends were trimmed by 4 bases and 1 base, with 17 bases remaining between them. Written as DNA, the CDR3 is TGCGCCAGCAGCCTCACGACTAGTGAGGGGTCCTACGAGCAGTACTTC. This gives the protein CASSLTTSEGSYEQYF.

The V and J genes are TRBV27 and TRBJ2-7; 7 nucleotides agree with TRBD1. Trimming cost V 2 bases and J 2 bases; bases outside gene matches: 6. The CDR3 contains 15 residues. The germline gives CDR1 MNHEY, CDR2 SMNVEV (reference sequence). The CDR3 nucleotides are TGTGCCAGCAGTTTAACCTGGACAGGAGCCTACGAGCAGTACTTC. Its translation: CASSLTWTGAYEQYF.

This chain connects TRBV7-3 to TRBJ2-1; D is unresolved. Germline V gives CDR1 SGHTA, CDR2 FQGTGA. The germline V and J ends were trimmed by 5 bases and 7 bases, with 12 bases remaining between them. The CDR3 has 13 residues. The CDR3 sequence is CASSHSTANEQFF. DNA of the CDR3: TGTGCCAGCAGCCACTCCACGGCGAATGAGCAGTTCTTC.

The chain couples TRBV18 to TRBJ1-2; the D is unclear. The CDR3 has 13 amino acids. CDR1 is KGHSH, CDR2 LQKENI, per germline. Trimming stripped 2 bases from V and 4 bases from J, with 8 bases between. CDR3 coding DNA: TGTGCCAGCTCACCAGTGGGCACCTATGGCTACACCTTC. Translated: CASSPVGTYGYTF.

V usage is TRBV28 and J usage is TRBJ1-5, with D maybe TRBD1 (5 bases). Trimming pared 3 bases from V and 5 bases from J, leaving 17 bases between. CDR1 and CDR2 from the germline V gene are MDHEN and SYDVKM. This CDR3 contains 16 residues. CDR3 protein: CASSFYGDSSYQPQHF. CDR3 sequence (DNA): TGTGCCAGCAGTTTTTATGGGGACTCAAGCTATCAGCCCCAGCATTTT.

This clone was observed once. This chain connects TRBV18 to TRBJ1-5; D is unresolved. This CDR3 has 12 amino acids. Per germline, CDR1 KGHSH and CDR2 LQKENI. V lost 4 bases and J lost 5, with 6 bases in between. The CDR3 protein is CASSLTDQPQHF. The CDR3 DNA sequence: TGTGCCAGCTCACTGACCGATCAGCCCCAGCATTTT.

This chain uses TRBV6-6 with TRBJ1-2; TRBD1 aligns across 9 bases. With V trimmed by 6 bases and J by 8 bases, 10 bases remained unmatched. The germline V gene has CDR1 MNHNY and CDR2 SVGAGI (reference sequence). The CDR3 loop spans 14 amino acids. CDR3 DNA sequence: TGTGCCAGCAGGCTCAGGGACAGGGTGGGAGGCTACACCTTC. Protein product: CASRLRDRVGGYTF.

This clone came up once. The rearrangement links TRBV6-4 to TRBJ1-2, with 7 bases matching TRBD1. The CDR3 covers 13 residues. Trimming took 8 bases from V and 4 from J; bases not matched to a gene: 7. CDR1 and CDR2 from the germline V gene are MRHNA and SNTAGT. CDR3 coding DNA: TGTGCCAGCCTGAGGGACAGCAGCTATGGCTACACCTTC. Translation gives CASLRDSSYGYTF.

The chain employs TRBV4-2 and TRBJ1-4, with D unclear. The CDR3 consists of 15 residues. CDR1 and CDR2 from the germline V gene are LGHNA and YNFKEQ. V was pared by 4 bases and J by 0 bases, with 9 bases between. CDR3 sequence (DNA): TGTGCCAGCAGCCTCAGAGACTCAACTAATGAAAAACTGTTTTTT. Its translation: CASSLRDSTNEKLFF.

The V and J genes are TRBV28 and TRBJ2-7; D is uncertain. This CDR3 is 14 amino acids long. The germline CDR1 and CDR2 sequences are MDHEN and SYDVKM. V lost 7 bases, J lost 1 base, and 14 bases lay in between. The CDR3 coding sequence is TGTGCCAGCAAACCCTTGGCTGGATCCTACGAGCAGTACTTC. Protein product: CASKPLAGSYEQYF.

The chain couples TRBV3-1 (or the pseudogene TRBV3-2) to TRBJ2-5; maybe TRBD2 (5 bases). CDR1 and CDR2 from the germline V gene are LGHDT and YNNKEL (reference sequence). The CDR3 covers 15 residues. The V end lost 6 bases, the J end lost 5 bases, and 19 bases lay between the germline ends. CDR3 residues: CASSFYTALGETQYF. In nucleotides, the CDR3 is TGTGCCAGCAGTTTCTATACCGCACTAGGGGAGACCCAGTACTTC.

J is TRBJ2-3 and V is TRBV29-1, with 9 bases aligning to TRBD1. CDR3 size: 16 residues. After removal of 6 bases from V and 2 bases from J, the junction contained 12 bases not matched to a gene. Germline V gives CDR1 SQVTM, CDR2 ANQGSEA. CDR3 sequence (DNA): TGCAGCGTCGGGGGGCAACGGACAGGGGTCACAGATACGCAGTATTTT. The encoded protein is CSVGGQRTGVTDTQYF.